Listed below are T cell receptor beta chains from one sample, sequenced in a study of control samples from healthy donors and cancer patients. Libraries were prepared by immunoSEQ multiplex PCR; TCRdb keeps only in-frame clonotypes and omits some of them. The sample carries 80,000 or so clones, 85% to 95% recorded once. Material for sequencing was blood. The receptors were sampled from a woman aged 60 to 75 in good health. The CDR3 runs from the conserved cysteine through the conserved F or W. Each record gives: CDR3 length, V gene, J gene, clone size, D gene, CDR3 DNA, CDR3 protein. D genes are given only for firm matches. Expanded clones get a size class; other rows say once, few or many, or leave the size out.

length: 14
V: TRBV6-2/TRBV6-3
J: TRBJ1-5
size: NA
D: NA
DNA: TGTGCCAGCAGTTACAGCCACTCGGGGCAGCCCCAGCATTTT
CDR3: CASSYSHSGQPQHF

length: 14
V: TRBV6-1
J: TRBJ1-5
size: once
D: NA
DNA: TGTGCCAGCAGTGAATGGGGGGTAGACCAGCCCCAGCATTTT
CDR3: CASSEWGVDQPQHF

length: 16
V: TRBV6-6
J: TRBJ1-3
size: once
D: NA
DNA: TGTGCCAGCAGTTGGCGGACGGAGACCTCTGGAAACACCATATATTTT
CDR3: CASSWRTETSGNTIYF

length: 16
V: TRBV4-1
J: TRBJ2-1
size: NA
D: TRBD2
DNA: TGCGCCAGCAGCCCACTTCCCCTACTAGCGGGAGATGAGCAGTTCTTC
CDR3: CASSPLPLLAGDEQFF

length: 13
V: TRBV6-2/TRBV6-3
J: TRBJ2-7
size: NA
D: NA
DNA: TGTGCCAGCAGTTACTCGAGCCAGGCCGTTGTCCACTTC
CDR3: CASSYSSQAVVHF

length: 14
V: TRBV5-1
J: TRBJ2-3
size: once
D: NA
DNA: TGCGCCAGCAGCTTTTCTTCCAGCACAGATACGCAGTATTTT
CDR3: CASSFSSSTDTQYF

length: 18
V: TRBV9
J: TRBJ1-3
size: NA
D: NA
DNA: TGTGCCAGCAGCGCACGGGGGACCGGCACCCGGAGGGGAAACACCATATATTTT
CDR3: CASSARGTGTRRGNTIYF

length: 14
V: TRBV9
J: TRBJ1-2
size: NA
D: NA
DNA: TGTGCCAGCAGCGTAGATAACAGGGCGGGCGGCTACACCTTC
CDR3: CASSVDNRAGGYTF

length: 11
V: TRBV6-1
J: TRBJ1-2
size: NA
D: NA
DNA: TGTGCCAGCAGTGAGGTCAATGGCTACACCTTC
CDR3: CASSEVNGYTF

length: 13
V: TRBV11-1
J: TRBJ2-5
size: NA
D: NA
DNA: TGTGCCAGCAGCTTAAGCAGGGTAGAGACCCAGTACTTC
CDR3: CASSLSRVETQYF

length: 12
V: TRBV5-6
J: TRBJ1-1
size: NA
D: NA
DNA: TGTGCCAGCAGCGGGGGCGGCACTGAAGCTTTCTTT
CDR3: CASSGGGTEAFF

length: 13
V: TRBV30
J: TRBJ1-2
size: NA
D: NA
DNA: TGTGCCTGGAGTCAGGGTTTCCAAGCTGGCTACACCTTC
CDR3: CAWSQGFQAGYTF

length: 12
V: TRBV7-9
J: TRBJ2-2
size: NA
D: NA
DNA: TGTGCCAGCAGCGTAGTCGCCGGGGAGCTGTTTTTT
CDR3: CASSVVAGELFF

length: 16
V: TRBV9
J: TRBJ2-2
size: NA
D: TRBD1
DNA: TGTGCCAGCAGCGCCACCGGGACAGGAGCCACCGGGGAGCTGTTTTTT
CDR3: CASSATGTGATGELFF

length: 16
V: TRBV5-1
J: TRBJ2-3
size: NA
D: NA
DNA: TGCGCCAGCAGCTTGGCGGGGATGTCGAGCACAGATACGCAGTATTTT
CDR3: CASSLAGMSSTDTQYF

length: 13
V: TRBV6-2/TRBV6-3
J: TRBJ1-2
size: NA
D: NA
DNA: TGTGCCAGCAGTGTGTCGGGGCCCTATGGCTACACCTTC
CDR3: CASSVSGPYGYTF

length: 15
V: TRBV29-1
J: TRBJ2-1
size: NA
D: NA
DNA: TGCAGCGTTGATCGCCAGTCGGGGCGTGTGGATGAGCAGTTCTTC
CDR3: CSVDRQSGRVDEQFF

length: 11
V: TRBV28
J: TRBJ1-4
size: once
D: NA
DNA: TGTGCCAGCAGTTTTGCCGAAAAACTGTTTTTT
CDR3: CASSFAEKLFF

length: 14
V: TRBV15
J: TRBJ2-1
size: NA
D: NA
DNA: TGTGCCACCGCCACAGCGATTAACTACAATGAGCAGTTCTTC
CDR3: CATATAINYNEQFF

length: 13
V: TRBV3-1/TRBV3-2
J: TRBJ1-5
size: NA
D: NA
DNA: TGTGCCAGCAGCCTGAGACCGGACGGTCCCCAGCATTTT
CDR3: CASSLRPDGPQHF

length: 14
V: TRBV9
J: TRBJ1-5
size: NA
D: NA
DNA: TGTGCCAGCAGCGCAGGGTTGGGGAATCAGCCCCAGCATTTT
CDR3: CASSAGLGNQPQHF

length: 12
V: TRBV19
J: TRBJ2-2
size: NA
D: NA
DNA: TGTGCCAGTAGGATGGACTTCGGGGAGCTGTTTTTT
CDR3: CASRMDFGELFF

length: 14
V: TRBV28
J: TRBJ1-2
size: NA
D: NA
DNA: TGTGCCAGCGGGCTGGGGGCCGCGGGAGATGGCTACACCTTC
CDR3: CASGLGAAGDGYTF

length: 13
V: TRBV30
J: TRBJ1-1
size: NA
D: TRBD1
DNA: TGTGCCCGACAGGGAGAGGGGGACACTGAAGCTTTCTTT
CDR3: CARQGEGDTEAFF

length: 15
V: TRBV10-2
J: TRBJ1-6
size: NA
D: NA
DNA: TGCGCCAGAGATTATAAAGACAGGCTTAATTCACCCCTCCACTTT
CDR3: CARDYKDRLNSPLHF

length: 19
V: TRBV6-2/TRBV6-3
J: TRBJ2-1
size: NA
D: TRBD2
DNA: TGTGCCAGCAGTCCCACCCTGGGCGGACTAGCGGGATCCCTCAATGAGCAGTTCTTC
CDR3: CASSPTLGGLAGSLNEQFF

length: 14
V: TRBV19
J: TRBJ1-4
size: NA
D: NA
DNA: TGTGCCAGTAGTACCCGGGACCACTTAGGGGGACTGTTTTTT
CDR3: CASSTRDHLGGLFF

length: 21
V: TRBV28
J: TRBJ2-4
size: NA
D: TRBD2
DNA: TGTGCCAGCAGTTTGGCTCTCTACCGTAGCGGGAGGGCCGGGGCCAAAAACATTCAGTACTTC
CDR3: CASSLALYRSGRAGAKNIQYF

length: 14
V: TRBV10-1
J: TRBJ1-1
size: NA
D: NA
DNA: TGCGCCAGCAGTGAGTCCGGGGGGTACACTGAAGCTTTCTTT
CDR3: CASSESGGYTEAFF

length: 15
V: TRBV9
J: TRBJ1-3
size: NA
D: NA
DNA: TGTGCCAGCAGCGCCCGTTGGGGGGCTGAGAACACCATATATTTT
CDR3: CASSARWGAENTIYF

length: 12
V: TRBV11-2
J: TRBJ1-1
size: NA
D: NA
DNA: TGTGCCAGCAGCCCTACAGGGTCCCAAGCTTTCTTT
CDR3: CASSPTGSQAFF

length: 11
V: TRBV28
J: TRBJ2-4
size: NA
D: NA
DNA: TGTGCCAGCAGCCATAAGTACATTCAGTACTTC
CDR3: CASSHKYIQYF

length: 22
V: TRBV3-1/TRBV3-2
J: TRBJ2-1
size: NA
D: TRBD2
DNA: TGTGCCAGCAGCCAAGAATTCTTCGGGGATAGCGGGAGAGTCGGGTCCTACAATGAGCAGTTCTTC
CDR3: CASSQEFFGDSGRVGSYNEQFF

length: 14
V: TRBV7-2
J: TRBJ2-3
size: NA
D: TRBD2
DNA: TGTGCCAGCAGCTTGCGGGACTACACAGATACGCAGTATTTT
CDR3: CASSLRDYTDTQYF

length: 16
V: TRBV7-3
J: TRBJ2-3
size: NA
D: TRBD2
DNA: TGTGCCAGCAGCCCATCTTTAAGACTAGCCCCAGATACGCAGTATTTT
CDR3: CASSPSLRLAPDTQYF

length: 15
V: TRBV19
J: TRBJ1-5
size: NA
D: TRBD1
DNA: TGTGCCAGTAGATGGGACAGAAATAGCAATCAGCCCCAGCATTTT
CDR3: CASRWDRNSNQPQHF

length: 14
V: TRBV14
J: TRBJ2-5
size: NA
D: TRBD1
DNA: TGTGCCAGCAGCCCTGGGACAGGGAGGGAGACCCAGTACTTC
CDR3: CASSPGTGRETQYF

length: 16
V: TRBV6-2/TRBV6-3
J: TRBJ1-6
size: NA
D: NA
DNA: TGTGCCAGCAGCCCTAGGGGGGCCGGGGGGAATTCACCCCTCCACTTT
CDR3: CASSPRGAGGNSPLHF

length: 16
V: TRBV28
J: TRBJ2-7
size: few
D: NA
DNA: TGTGCCAGCAGCCCAGGGGGAAGCGGGATTAGCCACGAGCAGTACTTC
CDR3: CASSPGGSGISHEQYF

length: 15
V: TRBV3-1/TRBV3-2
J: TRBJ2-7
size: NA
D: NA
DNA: TGTGCCAGCAGCCCAAGTTGGGGGGATTCCTACGAGCAGTACTTC
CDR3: CASSPSWGDSYEQYF

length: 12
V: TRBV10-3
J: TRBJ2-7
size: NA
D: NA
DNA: TGTGCCATCAGGGGGGGCACCTACGAGCAGTACTTC
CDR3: CAIRGGTYEQYF

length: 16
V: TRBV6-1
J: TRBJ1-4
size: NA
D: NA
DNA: TGTGCCAGCAGTGGCCTCGCGGGGGGTGTGTGGGAAAAACTGTTTTTT
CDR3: CASSGLAGGVWEKLFF

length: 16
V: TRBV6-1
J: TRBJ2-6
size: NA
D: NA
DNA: TGTGCCAGCAGTGCAATGGGGATCTCTGGGGCCAACGTCCTGACTTTC
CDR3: CASSAMGISGANVLTF

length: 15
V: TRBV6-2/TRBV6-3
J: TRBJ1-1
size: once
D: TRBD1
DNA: TGTGCCAGCAGCGGGGGGACAGCTAGAGCCACTGAAGCTTTCTTT
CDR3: CASSGGTARATEAFF

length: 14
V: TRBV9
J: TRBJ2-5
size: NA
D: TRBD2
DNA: TGTGCCAGCAGCGTACGGGGGGACGGGGAGACCCAGTACTTC
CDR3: CASSVRGDGETQYF

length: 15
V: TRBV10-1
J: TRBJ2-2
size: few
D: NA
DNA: TGCGCCAGCAGTGATTCAGGGCGCGACACCGGGGAGCTGTTTTTT
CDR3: CASSDSGRDTGELFF

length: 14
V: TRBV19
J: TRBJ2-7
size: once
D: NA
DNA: TGTGCCAGTAGGACCCGGGACCGTTCCTACGAGCAGTACTTC
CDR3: CASRTRDRSYEQYF

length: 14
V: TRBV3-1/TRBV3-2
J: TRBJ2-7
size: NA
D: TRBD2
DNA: TGTGCCAGCAGCCCCACCGTCACTAGCGAAAAGCAGTACTTC
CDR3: CASSPTVTSEKQYF

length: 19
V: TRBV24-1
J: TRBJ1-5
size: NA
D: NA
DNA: TGTGCCACCAGTGATTTATTCCGGAACGTCCCGTTGGCTGGATGGCCCCAGCATTTT
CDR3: CATSDLFRNVPLAGWPQHF

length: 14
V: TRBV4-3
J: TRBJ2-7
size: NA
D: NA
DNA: TGCGCCAGCAGCCTCGGGCAGGGGCACTACGAGCAGTACTTC
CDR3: CASSLGQGHYEQYF

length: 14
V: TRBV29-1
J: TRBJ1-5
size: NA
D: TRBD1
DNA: TGCAGCGTTAAGGACAGGGGTGACAATCAGCCCCAGCATTTT
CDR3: CSVKDRGDNQPQHF

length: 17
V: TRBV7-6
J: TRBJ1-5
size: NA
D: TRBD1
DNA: TGTGCCAGCAGCCCAAACATCCCGACAGGGGAAGGTCAGCCCCAGCATTTT
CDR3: CASSPNIPTGEGQPQHF

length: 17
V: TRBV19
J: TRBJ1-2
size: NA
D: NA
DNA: TGTGCCAGTAGTATGGGGATGTCGGGATTCGCTAACTATGGCTACACCTTC
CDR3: CASSMGMSGFANYGYTF

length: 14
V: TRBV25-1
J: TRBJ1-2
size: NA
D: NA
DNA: TGTGCCAGCAGGGGTCCCACGGAGACGCATGGCTACACCTTC
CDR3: CASRGPTETHGYTF

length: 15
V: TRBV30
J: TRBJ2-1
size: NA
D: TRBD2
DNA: TGTGCCTGGAGAAGACTAGCGGGAACCTACAATGAGCAGTTCTTC
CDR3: CAWRRLAGTYNEQFF